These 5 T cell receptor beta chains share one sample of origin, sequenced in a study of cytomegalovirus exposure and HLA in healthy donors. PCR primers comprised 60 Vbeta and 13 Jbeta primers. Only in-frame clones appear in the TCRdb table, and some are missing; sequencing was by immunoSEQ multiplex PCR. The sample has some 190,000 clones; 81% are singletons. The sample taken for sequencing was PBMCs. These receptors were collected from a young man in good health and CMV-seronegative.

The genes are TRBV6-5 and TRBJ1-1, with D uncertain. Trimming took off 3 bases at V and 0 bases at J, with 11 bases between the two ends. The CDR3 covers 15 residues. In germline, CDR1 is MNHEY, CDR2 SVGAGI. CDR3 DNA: TGTGCCAGCAGTTATGTGCAGGCAATGAACACTGAAGCTTTCTTT. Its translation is CASSYVQAMNTEAFF.

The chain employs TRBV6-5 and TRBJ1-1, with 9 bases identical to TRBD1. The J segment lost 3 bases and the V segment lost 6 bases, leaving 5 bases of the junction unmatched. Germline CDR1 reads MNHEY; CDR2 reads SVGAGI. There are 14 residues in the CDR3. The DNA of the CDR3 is TGTGCCAGCAGATACAGGGGGCAGGACACTGAAGCTTTCTTT. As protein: CASRYRGQDTEAFF.

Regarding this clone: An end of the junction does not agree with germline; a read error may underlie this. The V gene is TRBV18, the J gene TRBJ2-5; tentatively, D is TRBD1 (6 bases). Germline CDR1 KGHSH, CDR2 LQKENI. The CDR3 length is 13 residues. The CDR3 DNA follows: TGTGCCAGCTTAGGGACAACCCAAGAGGCCCAGTACTTC. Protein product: CASLGTTQEAQYF.

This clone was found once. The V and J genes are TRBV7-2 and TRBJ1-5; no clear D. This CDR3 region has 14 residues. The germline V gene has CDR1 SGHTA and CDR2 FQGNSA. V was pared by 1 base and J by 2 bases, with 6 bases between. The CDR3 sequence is CASSLGAGNQPQHF. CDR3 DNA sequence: TGTGCCAGCAGCTTAGGGGCAGGCAATCAGCCCCAGCATTTT.

The CDR3 DNA sequence: TGTGCCAGCAGTGTTATGGGACAGGGAGATTCACCCCTCCACTTT. Translated, it gives CASSVMGQGDSPLHF. V gene TRBV2 combines with J gene TRBJ1-6; 9 bases line up with TRBD1. The V gene end was trimmed by 4 bases and the J gene end by 8 bases; junction bases not matched to a gene: 6. The CDR3 runs 15 residues. Germline V gives CDR1 SNHLY, CDR2 FYNNEI. Based on the CDR3 plus reference TRBV2 and TRBJ1-6, the full variable domain is EPEVTQTPSHQVTQMGQEVILRCVPISNHLYFYWYRQILGQKVEFLVSFYNNEISEKSEIFDDQFSVERPDGSNFTLKIRSTKLEDSAMYFCASSVMGQGDSPLHFGNGTRLTVT.